Following are 2 T cell receptor beta chains from one sample sequenced in a study of sequential checkpoint blockade in melanoma. The treatment denotes: randomized to nivolumab then ipilimumab (arm A) or the reverse (arm B). Here immunoSEQ multiplex PCR was the method, and the copy in TCRdb shows in-frame clones only, minus some. The profile shows some 9,300 clones, more than 60% of them singletons. The sample was CD8+ T cells sorted from blood (inferred from file names), taken from a patient given nivolumab and ipilimumab in sequence. The source of these receptors is a human donor with melanoma.

This chain joins TRBV6-1 and TRBJ2-2; 7 bases align to TRBD1. The germline V gene encodes CDR1 MNHNS and CDR2 SASEGT. Unmatched junction bases numbered 3, after V lost 3 bases and J lost 2 bases. The length of the CDR3 is 15 residues. The CDR3 reads CASSDRDSNTGELFF. DNA for the CDR3: TGTGCCAGCAGTGATCGGGACAGCAACACCGGGGAGCTGTTTTTT.

The J gene is TRBJ1-3, the V gene TRBV9; the D gene is possibly TRBD1 (5 bases). The CDR3 length is 15 residues. V was shortened by 0 bases and J by 0 bases, with 7 bases between the two germline ends. Germline values: CDR1 SGDLS, CDR2 YYNGEE. CDR3 residues: CASSVGGDSGNTIYF. CDR3 nucleotides: TGTGCCAGCAGCGTAGGGGGGGACTCTGGAAACACCATATATTTT.